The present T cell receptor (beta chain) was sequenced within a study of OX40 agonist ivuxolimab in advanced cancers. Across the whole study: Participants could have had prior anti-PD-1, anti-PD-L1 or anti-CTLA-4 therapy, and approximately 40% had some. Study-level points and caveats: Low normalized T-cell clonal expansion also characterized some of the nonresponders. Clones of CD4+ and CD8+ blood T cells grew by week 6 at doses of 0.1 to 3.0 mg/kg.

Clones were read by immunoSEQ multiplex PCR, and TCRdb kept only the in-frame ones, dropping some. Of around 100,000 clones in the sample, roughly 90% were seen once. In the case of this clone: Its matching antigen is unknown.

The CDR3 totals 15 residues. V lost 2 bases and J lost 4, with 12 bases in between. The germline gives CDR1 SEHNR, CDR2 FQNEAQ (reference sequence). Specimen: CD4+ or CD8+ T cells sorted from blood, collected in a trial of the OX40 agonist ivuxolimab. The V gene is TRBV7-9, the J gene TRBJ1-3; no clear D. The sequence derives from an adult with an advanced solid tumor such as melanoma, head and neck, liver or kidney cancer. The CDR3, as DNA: TGTGCCAGCAGCTTACAAATAGTGGGCGGAAACACCATATATTTT. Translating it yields CASSLQIVGGNTIYF.